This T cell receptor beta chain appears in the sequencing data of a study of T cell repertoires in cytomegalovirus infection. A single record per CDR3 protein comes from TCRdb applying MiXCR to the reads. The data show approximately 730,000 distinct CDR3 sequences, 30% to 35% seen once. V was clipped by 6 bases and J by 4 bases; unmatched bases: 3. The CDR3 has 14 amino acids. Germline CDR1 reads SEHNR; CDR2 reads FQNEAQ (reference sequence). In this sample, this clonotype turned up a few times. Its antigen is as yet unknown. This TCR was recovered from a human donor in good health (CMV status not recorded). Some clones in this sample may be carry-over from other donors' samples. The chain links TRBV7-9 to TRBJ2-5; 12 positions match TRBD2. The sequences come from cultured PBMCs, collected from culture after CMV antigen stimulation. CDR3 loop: CASRQLAGGETQYF. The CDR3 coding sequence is TGTGCCAGCAGACAACTAGCGGGAGGAGAGACCCAGTACTTC.